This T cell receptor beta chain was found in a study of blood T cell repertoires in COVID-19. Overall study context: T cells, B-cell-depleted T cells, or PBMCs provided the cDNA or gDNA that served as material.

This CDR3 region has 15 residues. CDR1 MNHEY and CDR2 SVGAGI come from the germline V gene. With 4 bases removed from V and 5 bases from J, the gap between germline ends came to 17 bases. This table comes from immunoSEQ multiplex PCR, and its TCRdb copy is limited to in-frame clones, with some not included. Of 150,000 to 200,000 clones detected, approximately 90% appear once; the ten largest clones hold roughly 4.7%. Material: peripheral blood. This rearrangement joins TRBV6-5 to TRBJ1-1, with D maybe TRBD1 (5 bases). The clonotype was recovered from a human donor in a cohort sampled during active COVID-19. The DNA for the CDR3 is TGTGCCAGCAGTTCCCTCGACAGACCTGGGACTGAAGCTTTCTTT. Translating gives CASSSLDRPGTEAFF.